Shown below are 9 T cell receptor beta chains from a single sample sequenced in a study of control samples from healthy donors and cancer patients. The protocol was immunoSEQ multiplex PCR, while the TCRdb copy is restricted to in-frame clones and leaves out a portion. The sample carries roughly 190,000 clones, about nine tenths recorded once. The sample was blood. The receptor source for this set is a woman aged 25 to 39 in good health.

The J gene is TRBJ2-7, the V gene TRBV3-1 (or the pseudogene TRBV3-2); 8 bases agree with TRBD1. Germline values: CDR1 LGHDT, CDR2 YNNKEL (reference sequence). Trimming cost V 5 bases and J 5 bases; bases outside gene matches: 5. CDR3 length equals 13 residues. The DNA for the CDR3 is TGTGCCAGCAGCAGGACAGGGCGGGACGAGCAGTACTTC. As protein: CASSRTGRDEQYF.

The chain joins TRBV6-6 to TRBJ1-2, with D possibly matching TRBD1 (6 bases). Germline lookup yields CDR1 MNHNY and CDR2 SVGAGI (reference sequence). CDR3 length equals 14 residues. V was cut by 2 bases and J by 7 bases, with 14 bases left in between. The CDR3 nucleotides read TGTGCCAGCAGTTACACTTCAGGGGCGCCTGGCTACACCTTC. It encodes CASSYTSGAPGYTF.

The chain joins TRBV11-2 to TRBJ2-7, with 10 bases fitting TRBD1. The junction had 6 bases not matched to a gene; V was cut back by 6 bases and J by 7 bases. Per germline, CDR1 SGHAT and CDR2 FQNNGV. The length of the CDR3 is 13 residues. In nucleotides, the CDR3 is TGTGCCAGCAGGGGGGACAGGGGAGGGGAGCAGTACTTC. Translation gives CASRGDRGGEQYF.

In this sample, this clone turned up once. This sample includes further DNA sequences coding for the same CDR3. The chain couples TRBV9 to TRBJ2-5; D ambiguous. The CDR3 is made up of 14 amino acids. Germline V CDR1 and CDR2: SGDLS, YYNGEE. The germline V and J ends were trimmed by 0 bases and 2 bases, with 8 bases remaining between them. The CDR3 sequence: CASSVATAQETQYF. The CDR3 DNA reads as TGTGCCAGCAGCGTAGCTACGGCACAAGAGACCCAGTACTTC.

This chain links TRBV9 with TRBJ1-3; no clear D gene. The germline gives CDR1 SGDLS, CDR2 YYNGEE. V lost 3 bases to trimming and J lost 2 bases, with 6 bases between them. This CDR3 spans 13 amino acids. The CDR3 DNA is TGTGCCAGCAGCGGAAGAGCTGGAAACACCATATATTTT. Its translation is CASSGRAGNTIYF.

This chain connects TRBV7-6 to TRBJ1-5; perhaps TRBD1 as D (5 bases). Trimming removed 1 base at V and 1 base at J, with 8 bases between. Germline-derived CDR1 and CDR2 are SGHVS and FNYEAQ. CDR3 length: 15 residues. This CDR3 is CASSLGPGSNQPQHF. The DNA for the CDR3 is TGTGCCAGCAGCTTAGGGCCAGGGAGCAATCAGCCCCAGCATTTT.

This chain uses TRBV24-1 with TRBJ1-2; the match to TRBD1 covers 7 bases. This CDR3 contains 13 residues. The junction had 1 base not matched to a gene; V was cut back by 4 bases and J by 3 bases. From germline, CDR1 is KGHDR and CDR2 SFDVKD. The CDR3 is CATSETGYYGYTF. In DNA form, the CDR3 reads TGTGCCACCAGTGAGACAGGGTACTATGGCTACACCTTC.

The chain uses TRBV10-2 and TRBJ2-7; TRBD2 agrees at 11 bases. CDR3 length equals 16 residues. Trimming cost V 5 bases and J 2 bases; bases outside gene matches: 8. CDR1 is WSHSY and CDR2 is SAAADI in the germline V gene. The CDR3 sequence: CASSKTLAGGPYEQYF. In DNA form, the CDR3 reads TGCGCCAGCAGTAAAACCTTAGCGGGGGGGCCCTACGAGCAGTACTTC.

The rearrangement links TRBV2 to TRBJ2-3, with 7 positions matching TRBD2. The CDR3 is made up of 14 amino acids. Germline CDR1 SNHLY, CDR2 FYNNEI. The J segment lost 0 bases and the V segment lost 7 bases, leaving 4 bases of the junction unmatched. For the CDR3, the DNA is TGTGCCAGCACAGCGGGGATTAGCACAGATACGCAGTATTTT. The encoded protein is CASTAGISTDTQYF.